This TCR beta chain was identified during a study of T-cell reconstitution after alpha-beta-depleted transplantation in children. This clonotype was seen repeatedly, ten times or more. CDR3 length: 15 residues. The germline CDR1 and CDR2 sequences are SGDLS and YYNGEE. Trimming removed 0 bases from V and 5 bases from J, with 15 bases in between. Preparation of the TCRbeta library was carried out with unique molecular identifiers. Each CDR3 protein gets one entry after TCRdb re-called the PCR reads with MiXCR. The table records about 240,000 distinct CDR3 sequences, around 11% of them present only once.

The V call is TRBV9, the J call TRBJ2-7; D is undetermined. The starting material was PBMCs from the stem cell graft donor, obtained from the stem cell graft. This TCR was sampled from a human donor who donated a stem cell graft to a child with acute lymphoblastic leukemia. CDR3 nucleotide sequence: TGTGCCAGCAGCGTAGGTGTCAATCGGGCGAACGAGCAGTACTTC. It specifies CASSVGVNRANEQYF.